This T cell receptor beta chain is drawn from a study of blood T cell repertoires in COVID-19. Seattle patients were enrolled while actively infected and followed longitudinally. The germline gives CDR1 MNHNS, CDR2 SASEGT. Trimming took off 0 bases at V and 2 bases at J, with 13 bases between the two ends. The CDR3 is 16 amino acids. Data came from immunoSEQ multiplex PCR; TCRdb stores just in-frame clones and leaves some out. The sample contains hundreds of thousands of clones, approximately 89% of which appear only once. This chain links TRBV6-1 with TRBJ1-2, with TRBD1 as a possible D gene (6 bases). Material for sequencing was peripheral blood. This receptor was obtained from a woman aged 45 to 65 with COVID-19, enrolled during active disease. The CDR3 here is CASSEAVTGWNYGYTF. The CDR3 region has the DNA TGTGCCAGCAGTGAAGCCGTAACAGGGTGGAACTATGGCTACACCTTC.